Below are 4 T cell receptor beta chains sequenced from a single sample in a study of OX40 agonist ivuxolimab in advanced cancers. Libraries were built with the immunoSEQ multiplex PCR assay. Not all clones reach the TCRdb copy of this immuneACCESS table, which keeps in-frame sequences only. Checked studies attribute under half of the gap to unresolved V genes and leave the rest unexplained. Recorded for this sample are 60,000 to 75,000 clones; about 82% of them occurred a single time. The ten largest clones take up around 0.96% of the sample. The input for sequencing was CD4+ or CD8+ T cells sorted from blood, taken in a trial of the OX40 agonist ivuxolimab. These receptors all come from an adult with an advanced solid tumor such as melanoma, head and neck, liver or kidney cancer.

V is TRBV7-2 and J is TRBJ2-7; TRBD1 might be the D (6 bases). V lost 5 bases, J lost 3 bases, and 17 bases lay in between. Germline CDR1 reads SGHTA; CDR2 reads FQGNSA. This CDR3 spans 15 amino acids. CDR3 sequence: CASSLPRDIYYEQYF. CDR3 bases: TGTGCCAGCAGCCTACCGAGGGACATTTACTACGAGCAGTACTTC.

This chain uses TRBV5-4 with TRBJ1-1; D may be TRBD1 (5 bases). Trimming pared 7 bases from V and 1 base from J, leaving 14 bases between. The CDR3 has 14 residues. Germline CDR1 SGHNT, CDR2 YYREEE (reference sequence). The CDR3 region has the DNA TGTGCCAGCTGTAGGGAGGGGCCGAACACTGAAGCTTTCTTT. This gives the protein CASCREGPNTEAFF.

V usage is TRBV11-3 and J usage is TRBJ2-1, with D hard to call. The CDR3 has 17 amino acids. The germline V gene has CDR1 SGHNT and CDR2 YENEEA. V was shortened by 2 bases and J by 3 bases, with 17 bases between the two germline ends. Here the CDR3 DNA reads TGTGCCAGCAGCTTATTCCCCCGTGCGCGATACTACAATGAGCAGTTCTTC. Protein: CASSLFPRARYYNEQFF.

The gene calls are TRBV11-2 and TRBJ1-6; 8 bases fit TRBD1. The V and J ends lost 5 bases and 6 bases, in that order; junction bases with no gene match: 6. The CDR3 consists of 15 residues. Germline values: CDR1 SGHAT, CDR2 FQNNGV. CDR3 sequence reads: CASSGYRGFNSPLHF. The DNA for the CDR3 is TGTGCCAGCAGCGGATACAGGGGGTTTAATTCACCCCTCCACTTT.